The source of this T cell receptor beta chain is a study of T cell responses to AZD1222 COVID-19 vaccine (dated by TCRdb to the early 2020s). As for the study more broadly: Because spike-specific TCR depth and breadth did not differ between the two schedules, AZD1222 recipients who got a second dose at roughly 4 weeks were pooled with those who got a second dose at roughly 12 weeks. TCR sequencing covered roughly 230 trial participants: about 210 given two doses of AZD1222 and around 26 given two doses of MenACWY control vaccine. Trial participants were enrolled by age into subgroups of 18-55, 56-69 and 70-plus years, and approximately 150, 30 and 60 TCR-sequenced participants, respectively, were included in these subgroups.

The CDR3 regions of human TCRbeta chains were analyzed by immunosequencing. The authors processed their data as follows. Repertoire TCRs were matched against a reference library of SARS-CoV-2-specific TCRs generated with the MIRA antigen-specificity platform. Breadth was defined as the fraction of unique TCRs that were SARS-CoV-2-associated, and depth was defined as the fraction of total T cells that were SARS-CoV-2-associated. Using the MIRA data, every spike-specific TCR was mapped to the spike region that the TCR reacted to and assigned to either a CD4 or a CD8 class. Log10-transformed breadth and depth values were compared by one-way ANOVA with Sidak's multiple comparisons tests. The table comes from immuneACCESS by way of TCRdb, which keeps in-frame sequences with V and J called. Part of the clones is missing from these tables; in studies checked, under half for an unresolved V gene and the rest for unknown reasons. Clone size and V and J calls were adopted from that table, with D and trimming inferred from the DNA. The sample yields about 120,000 clones; 80% to 95% were counted once. Together, the top ten hold approximately 8% of the sample.

At the junction V is shortened by 7 bases and J by 3 bases, with 15 bases in between. The germline V gene (reference sequence) gives CDR1 as MNHEY and CDR2 as SMNVEV. The CDR3 goes from the cysteine to the phenylalanine over 14 residues. Here the CDR3 DNA is all that survives: 42 bases in frame from base 1. Worth noting for this clone: Its antigen is currently not known. Base quality data are lacking; no much larger clone is found one base away.

On the study overall, not on this receptor specifically: Epitopes outside the regions mutated in the B.1.351 and B.1.1.7 variants were reportedly recognized by nearly half of the unique spike-specific TCRs. No day 14 peak-response samples were available, so repertoires were characterized only after the peak T cell response. Conclusions about previously exposed vaccinees were limited because only a handful of AZD1222 recipients were SARS-CoV-2 seropositive at baseline. The 56-69-year group was small, and its depth increase did not reach significance, likely because of low power. Participants were mostly white British and included more females than males, and it was suggested by the authors that clonal diversity may have been underestimated. The vaccine-associated CD4 TCRs covered the entire spike protein, and the dominant responses fell in regions 160-218 and 743-854. After two AZD1222 doses, both the breadth and the depth of spike-specific TCRs were significantly higher than at day 0 and than in MenACWY recipients.

The meaning of the sample's time point label: baseline before first vaccination. Vaccinee samples came from UK trials COV001 and COV002, including a single-blind randomized controlled phase 2/3 trial of AZD1222 (ChAdOx1 nCoV-19) in healthy adults. Trial participant PBMC samples were collected at day 0 and day 28 after the second dose for TCRbeta chain sequencing. The material sequenced was peripheral blood, taken on day 0 of AZD1222 vaccination. The TCR comes from an adult in good health. This chain joins TRBV27 to TRBJ1-2, and perhaps TRBD1 as D gene, on 5 matching bases. The CDR3 region: CASKFHQTDYGYTF. The nucleotide sequence is given as TGTGCCAGCAAATTCCATCAGACAGACTATGGCTACACCTTC.